The rows below give T cell receptor beta chains drawn from one sample of a study of CD8 T cells in ankylosing spondylitis. TCRdb recomputed calls from the 5' RACE reads with MiXCR, one row per CDR3 protein. The sample has fewer than 250,000 distinct CDR3 sequences, 8% to 11% seen once. Sequencing was done on a sample of blood, either unsorted or a sorted T cell fraction (not recorded which). The receptors derive from a male donor with ankylosing spondylitis or in good health (not recorded which). The CDR3 runs from the conserved cysteine through the conserved F or W. The D gene is left open where the match is weak. Not every row has a clone size; where given, it reads once, few, many or a size class.

abundance: many
v_gene: TRBV27
d_gene: -
j_gene: TRBJ2-5
CDR3aa: CASSFLPRAETQYF
CDR3nt: TGTGCCAGCAGTTTCCTACCTAGGGCAGAGACCCAGTACTTC

abundance: -
v_gene: TRBV12-3/TRBV12-4
d_gene: TRBD1
j_gene: TRBJ2-1
CDR3aa: CASRLGGQGAGEQFF
CDR3nt: TGTGCCAGCAGGTTGGGGGGACAGGGGGCCGGTGAGCAGTTCTTC

abundance: few
v_gene: TRBV29-1
d_gene: -
j_gene: TRBJ1-1
CDR3aa: CSVLGQTANTEAFF
CDR3nt: TGCAGCGTTCTCGGACAGACAGCTAACACTGAAGCTTTCTTT

abundance: -
v_gene: TRBV5-1
d_gene: -
j_gene: TRBJ2-7
CDR3aa: CASSLLTTYEQYF
CDR3nt: TGCGCCAGCAGCTTGTTGACTACCTACGAGCAGTACTTC

abundance: -
v_gene: TRBV7-9
d_gene: -
j_gene: TRBJ2-1
CDR3aa: CASSSQTGGREQFF
CDR3nt: TGTGCCAGCAGTTCCCAAACCGGTGGACGTGAGCAGTTCTTC

abundance: many
v_gene: TRBV5-5
d_gene: -
j_gene: TRBJ2-5
CDR3aa: CASSLSESLFGRETQYF
CDR3nt: TGTGCCAGCAGCTTGTCGGAGTCCTTGTTCGGCAGGGAGACCCAGTACTTC

abundance: many
v_gene: TRBV20-1
d_gene: -
j_gene: TRBJ1-4
CDR3aa: CSAGARDEKLFF
CDR3nt: TGCAGTGCGGGGGCAAGGGATGAAAAACTGTTTTTT

abundance: many
v_gene: TRBV20-1
d_gene: -
j_gene: TRBJ1-1
CDR3aa: CSANPPGGVNTEAFF
CDR3nt: TGCAGTGCTAATCCCCCAGGAGGGGTGAACACTGAAGCTTTCTTT

abundance: -
v_gene: TRBV7-2
d_gene: -
j_gene: TRBJ2-3
CDR3aa: CASSGGGLDTQYF
CDR3nt: TGTGCCAGCAGCGGAGGGGGTTTGGATACGCAGTATTTT

abundance: many
v_gene: TRBV4-2
d_gene: TRBD2
j_gene: TRBJ2-1
CDR3aa: CASSPGAGREFNEQFF
CDR3nt: TGTGCCAGCAGCCCAGGGGCCGGGAGGGAATTCAATGAGCAGTTCTTC

abundance: -
v_gene: TRBV3-1
d_gene: -
j_gene: TRBJ1-1
CDR3aa: CASRPRETTEAFF
CDR3nt: TGTGCCAGCAGACCCAGGGAGACCACTGAAGCTTTCTTT

abundance: many
v_gene: TRBV12-3/TRBV12-4
d_gene: -
j_gene: TRBJ1-1
CDR3aa: CASRDLTGMNTEAFF
CDR3nt: TGTGCCAGCAGAGATCTTACAGGGATGAACACTGAAGCTTTCTTT

abundance: -
v_gene: TRBV3-1
d_gene: -
j_gene: TRBJ2-5
CDR3aa: CASSLINDQYF
CDR3nt: TGTGCCAGCAGCTTGATTAACGACCAGTACTTC

abundance: -
v_gene: TRBV7-2
d_gene: -
j_gene: TRBJ1-2
CDR3aa: CASSRTDGYTF
CDR3nt: TGTGCCAGCAGCCGGACAGATGGCTACACCTTC

abundance: many
v_gene: TRBV2
d_gene: -
j_gene: TRBJ2-7
CDR3aa: CASRRAYEQYF
CDR3nt: TGTGCCAGCAGGAGGGCTTACGAGCAGTACTTC

abundance: many
v_gene: TRBV20-1
d_gene: -
j_gene: TRBJ1-2
CDR3aa: CSARAGGYGYTF
CDR3nt: TGCAGTGCTAGGGCAGGCGGATATGGCTACACCTTC

abundance: many
v_gene: TRBV6-1
d_gene: -
j_gene: TRBJ1-2
CDR3aa: CASQGYDYGYTF
CDR3nt: TGTGCCAGCCAGGGCTATGACTATGGCTACACCTTC

abundance: many
v_gene: TRBV3-1
d_gene: -
j_gene: TRBJ1-2
CDR3aa: CASSQDPTRGNYGYTF
CDR3nt: TGTGCCAGCAGCCAAGATCCAACAAGAGGGAACTATGGCTACACCTTC

abundance: -
v_gene: TRBV6-4
d_gene: TRBD1
j_gene: TRBJ1-1
CDR3aa: CASSSQGDTEAFF
CDR3nt: TGTGCCAGCAGTAGTCAGGGGGACACTGAAGCTTTCTTT

abundance: many
v_gene: TRBV18
d_gene: -
j_gene: TRBJ1-2
CDR3aa: CASSPTYYGYTF
CDR3nt: TGTGCCAGCTCACCAACTTACTATGGCTACACCTTC

abundance: many
v_gene: TRBV10-3
d_gene: TRBD1
j_gene: TRBJ2-7
CDR3aa: CATLGGQGVNEQYF
CDR3nt: TGTGCCACCCTGGGAGGACAGGGGGTCAACGAGCAGTACTTC

abundance: many
v_gene: TRBV5-6
d_gene: -
j_gene: TRBJ2-2
CDR3aa: CATSWGRNTGELFF
CDR3nt: TGTGCCACTTCGTGGGGGAGGAACACCGGGGAGCTGTTTTTT

abundance: many
v_gene: TRBV7-9
d_gene: TRBD1
j_gene: TRBJ2-7
CDR3aa: CASSGTGVEQYF
CDR3nt: TGTGCCAGCAGCGGGACAGGGGTCGAGCAGTACTTC

abundance: many
v_gene: TRBV5-1
d_gene: -
j_gene: TRBJ2-1
CDR3aa: CASSLDREYNEQFF
CDR3nt: TGCGCCAGCAGCTTGGACAGGGAGTACAATGAGCAGTTCTTC

abundance: many
v_gene: TRBV29-1
d_gene: TRBD1
j_gene: TRBJ1-2
CDR3aa: CSVEEGGAYGYTF
CDR3nt: TGCAGCGTTGAAGAAGGGGGCGCCTATGGCTACACCTTC

abundance: -
v_gene: TRBV19
d_gene: TRBD2
j_gene: TRBJ2-3
CDR3aa: CASSITSGTPDTQYF
CDR3nt: TGTGCCAGTAGTATTACTAGCGGCACCCCAGATACGCAGTATTTT

abundance: many
v_gene: TRBV30
d_gene: -
j_gene: TRBJ1-3
CDR3aa: CAWSITSSGNTIYF
CDR3nt: TGTGCCTGGAGTATAACAAGCTCTGGAAACACCATATATTTT

abundance: many
v_gene: TRBV18
d_gene: -
j_gene: TRBJ2-3
CDR3aa: CASSPLADTQYF
CDR3nt: TGTGCCAGCTCACCCTTAGCAGATACGCAGTATTTT

abundance: -
v_gene: TRBV11-3
d_gene: -
j_gene: TRBJ2-1
CDR3aa: CASSLQDNEQFF
CDR3nt: TGTGCCAGCAGCTTGCAAGACAATGAGCAGTTCTTC

abundance: -
v_gene: TRBV30
d_gene: -
j_gene: TRBJ2-1
CDR3aa: CAWSVWGVSYNEQFF
CDR3nt: TGTGCCTGGAGTGTATGGGGGGTCTCCTACAATGAGCAGTTCTTC

abundance: many
v_gene: TRBV5-6
d_gene: -
j_gene: TRBJ2-1
CDR3aa: CASSFIDGNEQFF
CDR3nt: TGTGCCAGCAGCTTTATCGACGGGAATGAGCAGTTCTTC

abundance: -
v_gene: TRBV19
d_gene: -
j_gene: TRBJ2-5
CDR3aa: CASSTDSKETQYF
CDR3nt: TGTGCCAGTAGTACTGACAGTAAAGAGACCCAGTACTTC

abundance: few
v_gene: TRBV7-9
d_gene: TRBD2
j_gene: TRBJ2-1
CDR3aa: CASSLSGGSHNEQFF
CDR3nt: TGTGCCAGCAGCTTGAGCGGGGGATCTCACAATGAGCAGTTCTTC

abundance: many
v_gene: TRBV5-1
d_gene: TRBD2
j_gene: TRBJ2-1
CDR3aa: CASSGGSSYNEQFF
CDR3nt: TGCGCCAGCTCCGGGGGGAGCTCCTACAATGAGCAGTTCTTC

abundance: -
v_gene: TRBV20-1
d_gene: -
j_gene: TRBJ1-2
CDR3aa: CSAGPDSDYGYTF
CDR3nt: TGCAGTGCTGGCCCCGACAGCGACTATGGCTACACCTTC

abundance: many
v_gene: TRBV20-1
d_gene: -
j_gene: TRBJ2-1
CDR3aa: CSARDIGTVSYNEQFF
CDR3nt: TGCAGTGCTAGAGATATTGGGACCGTTTCCTACAATGAGCAGTTCTTC

abundance: few
v_gene: TRBV29-1
d_gene: -
j_gene: TRBJ2-7
CDR3aa: CSVEEQVGYEQYF
CDR3nt: TGCAGCGTTGAAGAACAGGTCGGCTACGAGCAGTACTTC

abundance: many
v_gene: TRBV12-3/TRBV12-4
d_gene: TRBD1
j_gene: TRBJ2-1
CDR3aa: CASSFDRGSYNEQFF
CDR3nt: TGTGCCAGCAGTTTTGACAGGGGTTCCTACAATGAGCAGTTCTTC

abundance: many
v_gene: TRBV10-3
d_gene: -
j_gene: TRBJ1-5
CDR3aa: CAISEGQHNQPQHF
CDR3nt: TGTGCCATCAGTGAAGGACAGCACAATCAGCCCCAGCATTTT

abundance: many
v_gene: TRBV7-2
d_gene: -
j_gene: TRBJ1-1
CDR3aa: CASSLGTYTEAFF
CDR3nt: TGTGCCAGCAGCTTAGGGACTTACACTGAAGCTTTCTTT